The present T cell receptor (beta chain) was sequenced within a study of T cells in Graves' hyperthyroidism and ophthalmopathy. The wider study: Peripheral blood was secured at the point of initial diagnosis, before any treatment.

V trimming: 5 bases; J trimming: 4 bases; junction bases outside the gene matches: 9. Per the germline V gene, CDR1 is SGHVS and CDR2 is FQNEAQ. This CDR3 has 15 amino acids. Notes on the study in general: Most expanded thyroid clonotypes above 0.001 also appeared in blood. Ophthalmopathy cases were set apart from stable hyperthyroidism by a 13 V-J model.

Researchers amplified the TCR beta CDR3 regions from RNA transcripts. An initial round of RT-PCR targeting the TCR CDR3 relied on the HTBI primer set. TCRdb passed the multiplex PCR reads through MiXCR, listing each CDR3 protein once. The sample has 96,000 or so distinct CDR3 sequences; about 51% are singletons. This clonotype was seen ten or more times. The antigen remains unidentified. The TCR was taken from a woman aged 35 to 49 with Graves' hyperthyroidism. The sequenced sample was blood. The rearrangement joins TRBV7-8 to TRBJ1-2; TRBD1 aligns across 8 bases. CDR3 DNA sequence: TGTGCCAGCAGCCCCCGGACAGGGAACGCCTATGGCTACACCTTC. Protein product: CASSPRTGNAYGYTF.